This passage covers 2 T cell receptor beta chains from one sample sequenced in a study of cytomegalovirus exposure and HLA in healthy donors. Primers: 60 Vbeta forward and 13 Jbeta reverse. Assay used: immunoSEQ multiplex PCR; TCRdb lists only in-frame clones, some missing. Among around 130,000 clones listed, roughly four fifths were seen once. Sequencing was carried out using PBMCs. The origin of the receptors is a boy between 10 and 17 years old in good health and CMV-seronegative.

The chain recombines TRBV28 with TRBJ2-1; 8 bases align to TRBD1. The CDR3 has 17 residues. Unmatched junction bases numbered 10, after V lost 5 bases and J lost 1 base. Germline V gene data show CDR1 as MDHEN and CDR2 as SYDVKM. The chain's CDR3 is CASSVPRDRNSYNEQFF. Written as DNA, the CDR3 is TGTGCCAGCAGTGTCCCCCGGGACAGGAATTCCTACAATGAGCAGTTCTTC.

This clone was counted once. The chain couples TRBV5-6 to TRBJ2-3; D may be TRBD2 (6 bases). Germline CDR1 and CDR2: SGHDT and YYEEEE. Trimming stripped 5 bases from V and 1 base from J, with 17 bases between. CDR3 length: 16 residues. The CDR3 protein is CASSFSLEGRTDTQYF. Written as DNA, the CDR3 is TGTGCCAGCAGTTTTTCCCTGGAGGGCCGCACAGATACGCAGTATTTT.